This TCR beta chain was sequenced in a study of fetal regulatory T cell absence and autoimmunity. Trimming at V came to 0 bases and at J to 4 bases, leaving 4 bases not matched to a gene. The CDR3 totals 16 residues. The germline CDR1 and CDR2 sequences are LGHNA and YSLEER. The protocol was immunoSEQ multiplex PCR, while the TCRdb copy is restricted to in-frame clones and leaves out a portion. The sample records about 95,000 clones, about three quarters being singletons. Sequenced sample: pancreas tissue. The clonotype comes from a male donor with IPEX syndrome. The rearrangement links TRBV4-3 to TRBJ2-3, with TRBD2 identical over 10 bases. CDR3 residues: CASSQDPAGGPDTQYF. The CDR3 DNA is TGCGCCAGCAGCCAAGATCCAGCGGGGGGGCCAGATACGCAGTATTTT.